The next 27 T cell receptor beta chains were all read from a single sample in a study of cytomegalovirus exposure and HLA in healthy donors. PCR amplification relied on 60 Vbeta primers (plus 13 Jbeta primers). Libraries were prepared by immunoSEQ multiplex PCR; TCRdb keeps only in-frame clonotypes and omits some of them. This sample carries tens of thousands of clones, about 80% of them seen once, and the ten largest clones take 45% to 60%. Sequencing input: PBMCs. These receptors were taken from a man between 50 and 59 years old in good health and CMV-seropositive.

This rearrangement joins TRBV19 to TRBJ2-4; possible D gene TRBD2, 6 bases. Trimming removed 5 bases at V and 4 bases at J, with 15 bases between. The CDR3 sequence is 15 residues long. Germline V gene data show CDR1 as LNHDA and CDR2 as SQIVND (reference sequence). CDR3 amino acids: CASSGGTGTKNIQYF. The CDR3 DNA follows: TGTGCCAGTAGTGGAGGGACTGGAACTAAAAACATTCAGTACTTC.

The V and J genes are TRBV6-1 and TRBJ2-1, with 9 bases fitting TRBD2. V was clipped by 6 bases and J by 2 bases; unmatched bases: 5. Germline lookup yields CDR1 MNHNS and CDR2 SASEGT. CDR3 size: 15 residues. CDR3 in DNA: TGTGCCAGCAGGGGGACTAGCCATCCCTACAATGAGCAGTTCTTC. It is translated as CASRGTSHPYNEQFF.

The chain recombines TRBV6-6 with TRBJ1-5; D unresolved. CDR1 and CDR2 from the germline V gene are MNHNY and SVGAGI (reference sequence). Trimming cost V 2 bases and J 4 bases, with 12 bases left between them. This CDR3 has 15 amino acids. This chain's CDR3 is CASSYGGQVNQPQHF. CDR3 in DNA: TGTGCCAGCAGTTACGGTGGCCAGGTAAATCAGCCCCAGCATTTT.

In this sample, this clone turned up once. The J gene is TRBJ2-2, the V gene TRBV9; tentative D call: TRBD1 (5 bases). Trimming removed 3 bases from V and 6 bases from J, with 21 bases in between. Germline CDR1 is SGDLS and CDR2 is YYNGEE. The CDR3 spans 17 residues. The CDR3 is CASSADSFRVQAGELFF. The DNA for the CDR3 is TGTGCCAGCAGCGCCGACTCCTTCAGGGTTCAGGCCGGGGAGCTGTTTTTT. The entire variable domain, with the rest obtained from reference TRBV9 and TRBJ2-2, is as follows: DSGVTQTPKHLITATGQRVTLRCSPRSGDLSVYWYQQSLDQGLQFLIQYYNGEERAKGNILERFSAQQFPDLHSELNLSSLELGDSALYFCASSADSFRVQAGELFFGEGSRLTVL.

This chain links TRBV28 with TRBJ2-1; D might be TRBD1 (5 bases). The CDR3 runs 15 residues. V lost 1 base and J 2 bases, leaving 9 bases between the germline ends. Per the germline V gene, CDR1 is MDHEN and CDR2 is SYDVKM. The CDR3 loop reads CASSLLGVTYNEQFF. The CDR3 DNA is TGTGCCAGCAGTTTATTAGGGGTTACCTACAATGAGCAGTTCTTC. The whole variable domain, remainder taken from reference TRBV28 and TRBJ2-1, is DVKVTQSSRYLVKRTGEKVFLECVQDMDHENMFWYRQDPGLGLRLIYFSYDVKMKEKGDIPEGYSVSREKKERFSLILESASTNQTSMYLCASSLLGVTYNEQFFGPGTRLTVL.

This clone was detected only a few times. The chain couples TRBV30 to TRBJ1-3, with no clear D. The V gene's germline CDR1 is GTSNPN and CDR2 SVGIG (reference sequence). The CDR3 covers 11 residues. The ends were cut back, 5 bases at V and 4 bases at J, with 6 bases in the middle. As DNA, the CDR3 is TGTGCCTGGGAACAGGGAAACACCATATATTTT. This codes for CAWEQGNTIYF.

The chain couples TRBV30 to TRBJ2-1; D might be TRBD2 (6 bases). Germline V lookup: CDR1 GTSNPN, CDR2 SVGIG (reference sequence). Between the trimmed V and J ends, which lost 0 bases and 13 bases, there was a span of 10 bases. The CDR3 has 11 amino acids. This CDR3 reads CAWSVGEAQFF. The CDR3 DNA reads TGTGCCTGGAGTGTCGGGGAGGCCCAGTTCTTC.

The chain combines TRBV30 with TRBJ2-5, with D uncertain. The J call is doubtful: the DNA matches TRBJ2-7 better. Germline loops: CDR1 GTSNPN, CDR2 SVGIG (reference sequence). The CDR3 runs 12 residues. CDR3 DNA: TGTGCCTGGGCCCCTAGCTCCTACGAGCAGTACTTC. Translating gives CAWAPSSYEQYF.

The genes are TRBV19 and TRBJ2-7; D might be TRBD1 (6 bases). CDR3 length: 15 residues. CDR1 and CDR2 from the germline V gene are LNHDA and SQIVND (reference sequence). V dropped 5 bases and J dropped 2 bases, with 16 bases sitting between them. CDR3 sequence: CASSPRGQSTYEQYF. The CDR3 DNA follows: TGTGCCAGTAGTCCCAGGGGCCAATCCACCTACGAGCAGTACTTC.

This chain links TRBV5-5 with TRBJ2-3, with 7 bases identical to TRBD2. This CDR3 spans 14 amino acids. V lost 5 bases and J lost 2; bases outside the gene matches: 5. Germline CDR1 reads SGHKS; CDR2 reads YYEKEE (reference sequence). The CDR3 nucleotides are TGTGCCAGCAGTCGTACTAGCGACACAGATACGCAGTATTTT. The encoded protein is CASSRTSDTDTQYF.

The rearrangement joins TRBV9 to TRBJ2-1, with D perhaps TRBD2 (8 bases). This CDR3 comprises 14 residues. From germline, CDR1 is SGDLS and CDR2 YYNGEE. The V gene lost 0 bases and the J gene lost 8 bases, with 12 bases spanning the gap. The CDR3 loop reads CASSVAGGGYEQFF. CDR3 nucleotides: TGTGCCAGCAGCGTAGCGGGAGGGGGCTATGAGCAGTTCTTC.

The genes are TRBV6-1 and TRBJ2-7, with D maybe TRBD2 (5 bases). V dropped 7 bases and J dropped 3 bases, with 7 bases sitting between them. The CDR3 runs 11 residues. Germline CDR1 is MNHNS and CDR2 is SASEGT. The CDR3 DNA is TGTGCCAGCACTCGGGGCTACGAGCAGTACTTC. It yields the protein CASTRGYEQYF.

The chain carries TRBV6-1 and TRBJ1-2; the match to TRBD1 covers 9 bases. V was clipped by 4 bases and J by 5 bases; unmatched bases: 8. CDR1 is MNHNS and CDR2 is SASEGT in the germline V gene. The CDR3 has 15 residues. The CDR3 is CASSGQRQGDYGYTF. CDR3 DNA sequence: TGTGCCAGCAGTGGTCAACGACAGGGGGATTATGGCTACACCTTC.

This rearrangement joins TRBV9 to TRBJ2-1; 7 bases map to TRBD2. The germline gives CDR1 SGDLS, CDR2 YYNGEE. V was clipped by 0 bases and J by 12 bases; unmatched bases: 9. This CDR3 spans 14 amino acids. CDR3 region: CASSVGPATGGQFF. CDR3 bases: TGTGCCAGCAGCGTAGGTCCAGCCACGGGAGGGCAGTTCTTC. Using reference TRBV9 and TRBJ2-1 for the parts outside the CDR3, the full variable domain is DSGVTQTPKHLITATGQRVTLRCSPRSGDLSVYWYQQSLDQGLQFLIQYYNGEERAKGNILERFSAQQFPDLHSELNLSSLELGDSALYFCASSVGPATGGQFFGPGTRLTVL.

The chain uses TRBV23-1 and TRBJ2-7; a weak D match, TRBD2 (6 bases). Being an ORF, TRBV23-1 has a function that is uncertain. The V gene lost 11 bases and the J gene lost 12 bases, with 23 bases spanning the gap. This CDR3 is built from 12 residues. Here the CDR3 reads CASTNGRDRWYF. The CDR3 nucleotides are TGCGCCTCAACGAATGGGCGGGACCGTTGGTACTTC.

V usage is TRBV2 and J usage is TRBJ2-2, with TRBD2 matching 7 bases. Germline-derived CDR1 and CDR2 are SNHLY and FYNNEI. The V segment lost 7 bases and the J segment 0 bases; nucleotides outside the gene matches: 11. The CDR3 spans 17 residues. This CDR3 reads CASNRIWDYSNTGELFF. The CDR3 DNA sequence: TGTGCCAGCAATAGGATTTGGGACTACTCGAACACCGGGGAGCTGTTTTTT.

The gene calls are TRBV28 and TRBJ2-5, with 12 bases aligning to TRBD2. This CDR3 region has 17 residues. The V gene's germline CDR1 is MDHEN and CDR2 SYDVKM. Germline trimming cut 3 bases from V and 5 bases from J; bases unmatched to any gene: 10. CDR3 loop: CASSFGLAGGLMETQYF. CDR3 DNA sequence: TGTGCCAGCAGTTTTGGGCTAGCGGGAGGGCTGATGGAGACCCAGTACTTC.

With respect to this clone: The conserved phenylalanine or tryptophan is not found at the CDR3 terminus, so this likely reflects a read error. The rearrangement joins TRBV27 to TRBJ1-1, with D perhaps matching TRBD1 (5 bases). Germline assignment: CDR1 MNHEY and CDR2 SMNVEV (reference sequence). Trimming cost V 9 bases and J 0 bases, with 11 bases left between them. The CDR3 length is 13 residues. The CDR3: CASTGRMNTEAFL. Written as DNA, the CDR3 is TGTGCCAGTACAGGACGGATGAACACTGAAGCTTTCTTG.

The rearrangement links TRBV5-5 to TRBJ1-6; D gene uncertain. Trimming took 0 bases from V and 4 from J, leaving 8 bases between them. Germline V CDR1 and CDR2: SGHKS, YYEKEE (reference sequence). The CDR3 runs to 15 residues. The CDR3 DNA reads TGTGCCAGCAGCTTGGCCGCAGGTTATAATTCACCCCTCCACTTT. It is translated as CASSLAAGYNSPLHF. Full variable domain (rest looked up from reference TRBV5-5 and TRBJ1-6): DAGVTQSPTHLIKTRGQQVTLRCSPISGHKSVSWYQQVLGQGPQFIFQYYEKEERGRGNFPDRFSARQFPNYSSELNVNALLLGDSALYLCASSLAAGYNSPLHFGNGTRLTVT.

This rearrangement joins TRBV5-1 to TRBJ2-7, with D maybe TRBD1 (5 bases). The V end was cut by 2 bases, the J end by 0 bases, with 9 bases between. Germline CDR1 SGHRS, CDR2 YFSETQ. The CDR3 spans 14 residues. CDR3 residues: CASSLDSLSYEQYF. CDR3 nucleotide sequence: TGCGCCAGCAGCTTAGACAGCCTCTCCTACGAGCAGTACTTC.

CDR3 loop: CASSYGISYEQYF. As DNA, the CDR3 is TGTGCCAGCAGTTACGGCATCTCCTACGAGCAGTACTTC. The J gene is TRBJ2-7, the V gene TRBV6-5; D is undetermined. V was cut by 2 bases and J by 0 bases, with 5 bases left in between. CDR1 and CDR2 from the germline V gene are MNHEY and SVGAGI. This CDR3 has 13 amino acids.

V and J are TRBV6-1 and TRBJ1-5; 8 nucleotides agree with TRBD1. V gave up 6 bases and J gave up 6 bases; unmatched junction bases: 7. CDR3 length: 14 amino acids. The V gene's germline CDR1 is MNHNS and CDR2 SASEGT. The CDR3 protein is CASRAQGAAQPQHF. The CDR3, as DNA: TGTGCCAGCAGGGCTCAGGGGGCAGCTCAGCCCCAGCATTTT.

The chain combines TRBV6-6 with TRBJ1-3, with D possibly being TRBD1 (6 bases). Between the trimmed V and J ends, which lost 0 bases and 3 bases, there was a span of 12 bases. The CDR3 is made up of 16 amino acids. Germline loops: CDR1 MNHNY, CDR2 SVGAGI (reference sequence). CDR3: CASSYSEQGGGNTIYF. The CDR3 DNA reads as TGTGCCAGCAGTTACTCCGAACAGGGTGGTGGAAACACCATATATTTT.

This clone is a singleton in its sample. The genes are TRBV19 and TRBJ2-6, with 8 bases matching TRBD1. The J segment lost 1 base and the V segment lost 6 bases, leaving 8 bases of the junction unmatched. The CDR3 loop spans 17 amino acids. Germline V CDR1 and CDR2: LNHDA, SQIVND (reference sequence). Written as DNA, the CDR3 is TGTGCCAGTAGGAAGATTACAGGGGGGTCTGGGGCCAACGTCCTGACTTTC. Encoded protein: CASRKITGGSGANVLTF.

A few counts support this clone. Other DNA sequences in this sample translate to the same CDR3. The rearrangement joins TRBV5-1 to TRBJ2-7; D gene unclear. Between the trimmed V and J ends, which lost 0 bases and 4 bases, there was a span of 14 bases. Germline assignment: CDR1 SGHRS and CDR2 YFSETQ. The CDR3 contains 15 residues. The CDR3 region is CASSLDPGLTYEQYF. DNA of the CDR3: TGCGCCAGCAGCTTGGATCCGGGTTTAACATACGAGCAGTACTTC.

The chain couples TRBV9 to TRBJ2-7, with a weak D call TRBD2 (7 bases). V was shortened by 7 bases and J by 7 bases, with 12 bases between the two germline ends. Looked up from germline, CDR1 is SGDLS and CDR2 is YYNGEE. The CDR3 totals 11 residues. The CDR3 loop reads CASGGAREQYF. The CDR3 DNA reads TGTGCCAGCGGGGGGGCTAGAGAGCAGTACTTC.

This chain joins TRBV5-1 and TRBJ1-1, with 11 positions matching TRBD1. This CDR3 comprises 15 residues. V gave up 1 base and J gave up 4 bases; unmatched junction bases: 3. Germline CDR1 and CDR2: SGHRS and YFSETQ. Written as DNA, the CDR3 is TGCGCCAGCAGCTTGAGCGGGACAGGGGGCACTGAAGCTTTCTTT. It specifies CASSLSGTGGTEAFF.